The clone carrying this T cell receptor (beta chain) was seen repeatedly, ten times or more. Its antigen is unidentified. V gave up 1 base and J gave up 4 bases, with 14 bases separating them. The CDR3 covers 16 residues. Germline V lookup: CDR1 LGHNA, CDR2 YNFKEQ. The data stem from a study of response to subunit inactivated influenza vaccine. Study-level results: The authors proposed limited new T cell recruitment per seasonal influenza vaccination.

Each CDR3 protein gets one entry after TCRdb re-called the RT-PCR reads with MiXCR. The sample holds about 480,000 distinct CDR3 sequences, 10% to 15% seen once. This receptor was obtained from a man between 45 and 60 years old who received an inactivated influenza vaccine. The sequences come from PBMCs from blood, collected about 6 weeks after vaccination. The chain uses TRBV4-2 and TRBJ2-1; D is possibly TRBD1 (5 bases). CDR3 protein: CASSQASQGYYNEQFF. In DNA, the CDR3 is TGTGCCAGCAGCCAAGCCTCGCAGGGATATTACAATGAGCAGTTCTTC.